This T cell receptor beta chain was identified in a study of blood T cell repertoires in COVID-19. Study-wide context: T cells, B-cell-depleted T cells, or PBMCs provided the cDNA or gDNA that served as material.

Per germline, CDR1 MNHEY and CDR2 SMNVEV (reference sequence). This CDR3 contains 14 residues. The germline V and J ends were trimmed by 6 bases and 0 bases, with 12 bases remaining between them. Produced via immunoSEQ multiplex PCR; TCRdb's table is partial and in-frame only. Altogether 200,000 to 250,000 clones are present, roughly 81% being singletons, with the ten largest covering around 0.97%. This chain connects TRBV27 to TRBJ2-7, with D hard to call. Sequencing was done on a sample of peripheral blood. This clonotype was sampled from a man aged 35 to 55 with acute or convalescent COVID-19. CDR3 amino acids: CASSRPGNSYEQYF. Here the CDR3 DNA reads TGTGCCAGCAGCCGACCAGGCAACTCCTACGAGCAGTACTTC.